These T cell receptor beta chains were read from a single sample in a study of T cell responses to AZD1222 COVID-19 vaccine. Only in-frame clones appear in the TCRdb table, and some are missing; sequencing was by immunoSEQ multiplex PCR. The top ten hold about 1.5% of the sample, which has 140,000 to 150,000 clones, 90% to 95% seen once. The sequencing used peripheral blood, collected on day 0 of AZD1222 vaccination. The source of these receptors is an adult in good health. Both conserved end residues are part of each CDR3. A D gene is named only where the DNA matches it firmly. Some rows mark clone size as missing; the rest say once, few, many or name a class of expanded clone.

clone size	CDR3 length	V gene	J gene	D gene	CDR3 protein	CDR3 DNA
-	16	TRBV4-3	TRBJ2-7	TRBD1	CASSQGWTGTSYEQYF	TGCGCCAGCAGCCAAGGTTGGACAGGGACATCCTACGAGCAGTACTTC
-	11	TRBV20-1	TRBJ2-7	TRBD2	CSAPRGDEQYF	TGCAGTGCTCCACGGGGGGACGAGCAGTACTTC
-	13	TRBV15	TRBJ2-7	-	CATSRADRYEQYF	TGTGCCACCAGCAGAGCGGACAGATACGAGCAGTACTTC
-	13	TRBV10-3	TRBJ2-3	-	CATRDRGTDTQYF	TGTGCCACACGGGATCGCGGCACAGATACGCAGTATTTT
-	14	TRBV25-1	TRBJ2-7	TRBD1	CASSVAGGSYEQYF	TGTGCCAGCAGTGTGGCAGGGGGATCCTACGAGCAGTACTTC
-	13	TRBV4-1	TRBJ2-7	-	CASSQDRSYEQYF	TGCGCCAGCAGCCAAGATCGCAGCTACGAGCAGTACTTC
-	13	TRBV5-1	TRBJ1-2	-	CASSLAQGYGYTF	TGCGCCAGCAGCTTGGCCCAGGGCTATGGCTACACCTTC
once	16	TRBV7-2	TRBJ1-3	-	CASSLGRQNSGNTIYF	TGTGCCAGCAGCTTAGGGCGTCAGAACTCTGGAAACACCATATATTTT
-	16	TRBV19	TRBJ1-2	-	CASSIYGGTEVWGYTF	TGTGCCAGTAGTATATATGGCGGCACCGAGGTTTGGGGCTACACCTTC
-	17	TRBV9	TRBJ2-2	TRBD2	CASSAPGSGGNTGELFF	TGTGCCAGCAGCGCCCCGGGGAGCGGGGGGAACACCGGGGAGCTGTTTTTT
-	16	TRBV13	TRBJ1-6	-	CASSLAGGTYNSPLHF	TGTGCCAGCAGCTTGGCCGGAGGGACCTATAATTCACCCCTCCACTTT
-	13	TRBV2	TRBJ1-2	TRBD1	CASRETGSPGYTF	TGTGCCAGCAGAGAGACAGGGTCCCCTGGCTACACCTTC
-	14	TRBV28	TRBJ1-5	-	CASSLITADRPQHF	TGTGCCAGCAGTTTAATAACTGCCGATCGGCCCCAGCATTTT
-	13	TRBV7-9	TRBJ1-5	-	CASSLGPRQPQHF	TGTGCCAGCAGCTTAGGGCCTCGGCAGCCCCAGCATTTT
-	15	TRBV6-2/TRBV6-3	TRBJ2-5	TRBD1	CASSFRQGLGETQYF	TGTGCCAGCAGTTTTCGACAGGGTTTGGGCGAGACCCAGTACTTC
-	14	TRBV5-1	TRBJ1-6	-	CASSFGQQNSPLHF	TGCGCCAGCAGCTTTGGACAGCAGAATTCACCCCTCCACTTT
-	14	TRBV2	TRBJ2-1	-	CASSLGLGSNEQFF	TGTGCCAGCAGCCTCGGACTGGGAAGCAATGAGCAGTTCTTC
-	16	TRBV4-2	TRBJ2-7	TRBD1	CASSQEGTGGLYEQYF	TGTGCCAGCAGCCAAGAGGGGACAGGGGGACTCTACGAGCAGTACTTC
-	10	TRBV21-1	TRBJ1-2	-	CASSKEGYTF	TGTGCCAGCAGCAAAGAAGGCTACACCTTC
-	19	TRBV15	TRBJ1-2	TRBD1	CATSSILGGQGSGGNGYTF	TGTGCCACCAGCAGCATACTAGGGGGACAGGGTAGTGGCGGGAATGGCTACACCTTC
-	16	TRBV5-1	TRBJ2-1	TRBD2	CASSDWRLADLNEQFF	TGCGCCAGCAGCGATTGGAGACTAGCGGACCTCAATGAGCAGTTCTTC
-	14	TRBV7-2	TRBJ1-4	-	CASSWAGQGEKLFF	TGTGCCAGCAGCTGGGCGGGGCAGGGGGAAAAACTGTTTTTT
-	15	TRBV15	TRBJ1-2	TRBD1	CATSGGTGGRYGYTF	TGTGCCACCAGCGGCGGGACAGGGGGAAGGTATGGCTACACCTTC
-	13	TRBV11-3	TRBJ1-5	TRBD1	CASSLTGNQPQHF	TGTGCCAGCAGCTTGACAGGGAATCAGCCCCAGCATTTT
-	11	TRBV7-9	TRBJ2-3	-	CASSPKDTQYF	TGTGCCAGCAGCCCCAAGGATACGCAGTATTTT
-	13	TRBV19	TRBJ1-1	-	CASTPRGDTEAFF	TGTGCCAGTACCCCGCGGGGGGACACTGAAGCTTTCTTT
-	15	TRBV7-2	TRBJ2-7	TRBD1	CASSLARTGSYEQYF	TGTGCCAGCAGCTTAGCGCGGACAGGGTCCTACGAGCAGTACTTC
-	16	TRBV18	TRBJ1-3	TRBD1	CASSPLGTVYGNTIYF	TGTGCCAGCTCACCATTAGGGACAGTTTACGGAAACACCATATATTTT
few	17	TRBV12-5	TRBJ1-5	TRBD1	CASGLSRDRGLRQPQHF	TGTGCTAGTGGTTTGTCCCGGGACAGGGGGCTGAGGCAGCCCCAGCATTTT
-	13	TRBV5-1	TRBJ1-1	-	CASSLGENTEAFF	TGCGCCAGCAGTCTGGGGGAGAACACTGAAGCTTTCTTT
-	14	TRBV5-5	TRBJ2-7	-	CASSLWTETYEQYF	TGTGCCAGCAGCCTATGGACAGAGACCTACGAGCAGTACTTC
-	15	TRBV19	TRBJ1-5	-	CASSMVALHYQPQHF	TGTGCCAGTAGTATGGTAGCCTTACACTATCAGCCCCAGCATTTT
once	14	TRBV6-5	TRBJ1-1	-	CASSLRGANTEAFF	TGTGCCAGCAGTTTACGGGGCGCGAACACTGAAGCTTTCTTT
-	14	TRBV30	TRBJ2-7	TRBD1	CAWNDRGRPYEQYF	TGTGCCTGGAACGACAGGGGTAGGCCCTACGAGCAGTACTTC
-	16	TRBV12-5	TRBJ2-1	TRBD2	CASGLMTSGISNEQFF	TGTGCTAGTGGTTTGATGACTAGCGGCATTTCAAATGAGCAGTTCTTC
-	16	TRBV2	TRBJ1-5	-	CASSGPREHSNQPQHF	TGTGCCAGCAGTGGGCCCCGAGAGCATAGCAATCAGCCCCAGCATTTT
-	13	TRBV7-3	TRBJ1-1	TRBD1	CASSLTGGTEAFF	TGTGCCAGCAGCCTGACAGGGGGAACTGAAGCTTTCTTT
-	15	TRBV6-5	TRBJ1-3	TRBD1	CASSLTGESRHTIYF	TGTGCCAGCAGTTTAACAGGGGAATCTAGGCACACCATATATTTT
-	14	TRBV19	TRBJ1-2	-	CASLILGGTDGYTF	TGTGCCAGTCTCATCCTTGGGGGAACGGATGGCTACACCTTC
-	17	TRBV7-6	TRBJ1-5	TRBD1	CASSLIGGTASNQPQHF	TGTGCCAGCAGCTTAATCGGGGGGACAGCTAGCAATCAGCCCCAGCATTTT
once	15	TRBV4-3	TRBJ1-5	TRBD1	CASSQTTGGNQPQHF	TGCGCCAGCAGCCAAACAACAGGGGGCAATCAGCCCCAGCATTTT
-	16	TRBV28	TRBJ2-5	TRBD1	CASMAPGTGGKVTQYF	TGTGCCAGCATGGCTCCGGGAACAGGGGGCAAGGTGACCCAGTACTTC
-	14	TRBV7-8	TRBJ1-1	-	CASSSGEGNTEAFF	TGTGCCAGCAGCTCCGGGGAGGGGAACACTGAAGCTTTCTTT
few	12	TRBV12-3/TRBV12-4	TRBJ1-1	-	CASSRVANEAFF	TGTGCCAGCAGTCGTGTGGCTAATGAAGCTTTCTTT
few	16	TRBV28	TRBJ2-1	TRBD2	CASRTGWLAGEDEQFF	TGTGCCAGCAGAACAGGGTGGCTAGCGGGGGAGGATGAGCAGTTCTTC
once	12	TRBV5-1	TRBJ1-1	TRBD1	CASRWTGGEAFF	TGCGCCAGCAGGTGGACAGGGGGCGAAGCTTTCTTT
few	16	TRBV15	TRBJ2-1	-	CATSTSQGGSYNEQFF	TGTGCCACCAGCACATCACAGGGAGGGTCCTACAATGAGCAGTTCTTC
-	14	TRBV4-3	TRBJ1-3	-	CASSQDHGGNTIYF	TGCGCCAGCAGCCAAGATCACGGTGGAAACACCATATATTTT
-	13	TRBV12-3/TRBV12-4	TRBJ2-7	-	CASTLRGVHEQYF	TGTGCCAGCACCTTGAGGGGTGTCCACGAGCAGTACTTC
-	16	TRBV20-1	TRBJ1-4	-	CSASPPGPGPNEKLFF	TGCAGTGCTAGTCCCCCCGGGCCAGGGCCTAATGAAAAACTGTTTTTT